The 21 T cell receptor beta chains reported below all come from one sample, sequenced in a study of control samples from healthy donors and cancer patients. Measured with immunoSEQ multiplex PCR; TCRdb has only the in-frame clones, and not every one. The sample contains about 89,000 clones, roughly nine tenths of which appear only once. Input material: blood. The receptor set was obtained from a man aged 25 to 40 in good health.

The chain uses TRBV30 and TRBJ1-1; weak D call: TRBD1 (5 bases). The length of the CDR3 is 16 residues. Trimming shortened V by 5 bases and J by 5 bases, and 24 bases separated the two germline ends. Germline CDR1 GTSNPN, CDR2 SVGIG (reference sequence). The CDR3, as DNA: TGTGCCTGGGAGGGGAATATGCAGCGAACGGGAACTGAAGCTTTCTTT. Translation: CAWEGNMQRTGTEAFF. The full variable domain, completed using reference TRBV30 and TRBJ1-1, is SQTIHQWPATLVQPVGSPLSLECTVEGTSNPNLYWYRQAAGRGLQLLFYSVGIGQISSEVPQNLSASRPQDRQFILSSKKLLLSDSGFYLCAWEGNMQRTGTEAFFGQGTRLTVV.

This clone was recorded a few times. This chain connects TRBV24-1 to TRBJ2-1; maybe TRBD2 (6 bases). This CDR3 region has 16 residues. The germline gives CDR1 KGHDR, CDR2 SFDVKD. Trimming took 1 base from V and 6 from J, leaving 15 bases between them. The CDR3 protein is CATSDLPGVGINEQFF. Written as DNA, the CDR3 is TGTGCCACCAGTGATTTACCGGGGGTCGGGATCAATGAGCAGTTCTTC.

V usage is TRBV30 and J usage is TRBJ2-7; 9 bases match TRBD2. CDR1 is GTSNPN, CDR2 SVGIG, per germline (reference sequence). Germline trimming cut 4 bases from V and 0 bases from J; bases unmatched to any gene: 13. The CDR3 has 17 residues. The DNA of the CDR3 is TGTGCCTGGACCCTCACCTCCCTAGCGGGGAGCTCCTACGAGCAGTACGTC. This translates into CAWTLTSLAGSSYEQYV.

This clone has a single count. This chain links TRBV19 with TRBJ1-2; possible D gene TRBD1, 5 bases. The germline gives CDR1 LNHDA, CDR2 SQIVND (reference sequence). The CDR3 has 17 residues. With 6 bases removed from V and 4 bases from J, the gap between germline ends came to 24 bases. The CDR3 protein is CASRSIGASEVGYGYTF. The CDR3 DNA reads TGTGCCAGTAGATCAATCGGGGCGTCGGAAGTCGGCTATGGCTACACCTTC. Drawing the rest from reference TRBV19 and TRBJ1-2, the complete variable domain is DGGITQSPKYLFRKEGQNVTLSCEQNLNHDAMYWYRQDPGQGLRLIYYSQIVNDFQKGDIAEGYSVSREKKESFPLTVTSAQKNPTAFYLCASRSIGASEVGYGYTFGSGTRLTVV.

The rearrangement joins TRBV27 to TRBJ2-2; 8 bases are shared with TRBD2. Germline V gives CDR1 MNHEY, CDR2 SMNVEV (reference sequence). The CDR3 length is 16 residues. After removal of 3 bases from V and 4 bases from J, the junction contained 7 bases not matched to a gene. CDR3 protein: CASSFSGGAVTGELFF. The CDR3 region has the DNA TGTGCCAGCAGTTTTTCCGGGGGGGCCGTCACCGGGGAGCTGTTTTTT.

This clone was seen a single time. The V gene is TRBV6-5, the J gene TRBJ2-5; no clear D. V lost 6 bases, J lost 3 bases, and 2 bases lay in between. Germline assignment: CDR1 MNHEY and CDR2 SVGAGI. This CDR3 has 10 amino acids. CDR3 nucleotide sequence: TGTGCCAGCAGGGAAGAGACCCAGTACTTC. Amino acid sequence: CASREETQYF.

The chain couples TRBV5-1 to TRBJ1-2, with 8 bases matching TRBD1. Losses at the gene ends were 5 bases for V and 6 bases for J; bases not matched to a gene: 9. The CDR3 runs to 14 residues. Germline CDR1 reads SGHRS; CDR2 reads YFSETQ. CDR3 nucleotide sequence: TGCGCCAGCAGAATAAACCAGGGGGCGGATGGCTACACCTTC. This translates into CASRINQGADGYTF.

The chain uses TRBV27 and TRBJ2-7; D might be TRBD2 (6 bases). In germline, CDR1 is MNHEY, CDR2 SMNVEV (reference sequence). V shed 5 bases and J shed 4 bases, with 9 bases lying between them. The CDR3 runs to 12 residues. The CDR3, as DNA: TGTGCCAGCAGTCTGGCGGGGTACGAGCAGTACTTC. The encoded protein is CASSLAGYEQYF.

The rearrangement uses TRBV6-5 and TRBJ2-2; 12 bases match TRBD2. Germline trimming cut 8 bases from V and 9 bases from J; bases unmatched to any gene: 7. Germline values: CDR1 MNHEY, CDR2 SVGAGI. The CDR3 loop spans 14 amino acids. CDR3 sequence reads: CASRQTSGGRELFF. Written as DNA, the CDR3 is TGTGCCAGCCGACAGACTAGCGGGGGAAGGGAGCTGTTTTTT.

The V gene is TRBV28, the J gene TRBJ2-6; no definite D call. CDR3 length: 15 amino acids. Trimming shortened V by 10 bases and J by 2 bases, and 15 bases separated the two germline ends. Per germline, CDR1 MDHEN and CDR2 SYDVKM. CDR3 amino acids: CATKGSAAGANVLTF. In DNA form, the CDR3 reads TGTGCCACCAAAGGATCGGCAGCTGGGGCCAACGTCCTGACTTTC.

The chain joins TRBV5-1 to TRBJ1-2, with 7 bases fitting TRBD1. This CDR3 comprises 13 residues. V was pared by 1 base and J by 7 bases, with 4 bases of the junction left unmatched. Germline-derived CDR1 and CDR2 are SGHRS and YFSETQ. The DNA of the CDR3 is TGCGCCAGCAGCTTGACAGGGGATCGTGGCTACACCTTC. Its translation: CASSLTGDRGYTF. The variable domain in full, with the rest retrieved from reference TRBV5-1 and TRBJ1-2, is KAGVTQTPRYLIKTRGQQVTLSCSPISGHRSVSWYQQTPGQGLQFLFEYFSETQRNKGNFPGRFSGRQFSNSRSEMNVSTLELGDSALYLCASSLTGDRGYTFGSGTRLTVV.

CDR3 residues: CASSLAGGFSGELFF. In DNA, the CDR3 is TGTGCCAGCAGTTTAGCGGGGGGCTTCTCCGGGGAGCTGTTTTTT. The V gene is TRBV6-2 or TRBV6-3, the J gene TRBJ2-2, with 10 bases that match TRBD2. The CDR3 runs to 15 residues. Germline CDR1 and CDR2: MNHEY and SVGEGT. Unmatched junction bases numbered 5, after V lost 4 bases and J lost 6 bases.

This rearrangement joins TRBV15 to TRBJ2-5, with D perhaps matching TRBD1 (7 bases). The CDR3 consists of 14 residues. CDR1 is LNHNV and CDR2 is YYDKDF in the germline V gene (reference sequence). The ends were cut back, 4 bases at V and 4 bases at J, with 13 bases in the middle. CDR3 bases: TGTGCCACCAGCACAGGGGGAGGTGGAGAGACCCAGTACTTC. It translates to CATSTGGGGETQYF.

The CDR3 loop reads CASSRGQNQPQHF. CDR3 bases: TGCGCCAGCAGCCGGGGACAGAATCAGCCCCAGCATTTT. The rearrangement joins TRBV5-1 to TRBJ1-5; 7 positions agree with TRBD1. Germline CDR1 and CDR2: SGHRS and YFSETQ. The CDR3 length is 13 residues. With V trimmed by 4 bases and J by 4 bases, 2 bases remained unmatched.

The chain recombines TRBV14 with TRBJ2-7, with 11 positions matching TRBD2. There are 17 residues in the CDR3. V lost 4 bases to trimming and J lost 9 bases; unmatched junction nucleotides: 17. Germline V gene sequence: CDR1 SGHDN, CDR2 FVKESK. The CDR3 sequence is CASSPPRKKISGGAQYV. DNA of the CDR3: TGTGCCAGCAGCCCCCCCCGAAAAAAGATTAGCGGGGGGGCGCAGTACGTC.

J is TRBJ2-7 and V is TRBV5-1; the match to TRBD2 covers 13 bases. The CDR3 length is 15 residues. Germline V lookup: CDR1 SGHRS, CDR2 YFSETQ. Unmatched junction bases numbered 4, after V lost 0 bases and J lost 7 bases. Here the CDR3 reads CASSLGTSGGREQYF. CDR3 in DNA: TGCGCCAGCAGCTTGGGGACTAGCGGGGGAAGAGAGCAGTACTTC.

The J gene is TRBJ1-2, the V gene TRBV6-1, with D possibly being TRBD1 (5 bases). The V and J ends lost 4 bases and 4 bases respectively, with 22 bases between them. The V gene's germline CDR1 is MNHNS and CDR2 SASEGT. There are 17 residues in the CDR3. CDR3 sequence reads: CASSADPGLRGGYGYTF. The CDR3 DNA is TGTGCCAGCAGTGCAGATCCGGGACTCCGGGGAGGCTATGGCTACACCTTC.

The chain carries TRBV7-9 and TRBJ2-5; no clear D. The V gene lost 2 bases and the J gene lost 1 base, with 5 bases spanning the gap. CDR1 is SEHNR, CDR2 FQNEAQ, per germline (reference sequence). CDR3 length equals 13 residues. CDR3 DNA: TGTGCCAGCAGCTTATTTTCCCAAGAGACCCAGTACTTC. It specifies CASSLFSQETQYF.

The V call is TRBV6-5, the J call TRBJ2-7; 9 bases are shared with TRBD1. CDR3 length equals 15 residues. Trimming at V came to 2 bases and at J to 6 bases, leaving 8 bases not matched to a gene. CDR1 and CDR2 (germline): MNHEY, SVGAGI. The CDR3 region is CASSYSRTGDSEQYV. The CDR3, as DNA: TGTGCCAGCAGTTACAGCCGGACAGGGGATTCCGAGCAGTACGTC.

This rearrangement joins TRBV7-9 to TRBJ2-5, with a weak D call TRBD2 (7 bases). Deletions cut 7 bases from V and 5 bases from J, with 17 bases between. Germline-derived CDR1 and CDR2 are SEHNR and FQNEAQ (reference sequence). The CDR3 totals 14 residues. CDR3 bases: TGTGCCAGCACTCGGAGGGGGGGGCAGGAGACCCAGTACTTC. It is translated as CASTRRGGQETQYF.

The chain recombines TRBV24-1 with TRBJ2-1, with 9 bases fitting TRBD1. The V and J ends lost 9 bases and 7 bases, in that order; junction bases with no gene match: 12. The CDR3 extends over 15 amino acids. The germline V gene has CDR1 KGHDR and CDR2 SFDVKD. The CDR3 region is CATQPGTGNFNEQFF. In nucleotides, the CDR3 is TGTGCCACCCAACCCGGGACAGGGAATTTTAATGAGCAGTTCTTC.